These T cell receptor beta chains were read from a single sample in a study of blood T cell dynamics during melanoma immunotherapy. Assay: immunoSEQ multiplex PCR; the TCRdb copy retains only in-frame clones and omits some. This sample yields 1,500 or so clones, of which less than 85% are seen a single time; under 20% belongs to the top ten. The source material was CD8+ T cells from blood, sampled from a patient treated with checkpoint blockade. The receptors shown here come from a human donor with melanoma. Each CDR3 is given with its conserved first and last residue. The D gene is left open where the match is weak. Rows give clone size only sometimes, using once, few, many, or a class for an expanded clone.

J gene: TRBJ1-1; D gene: NA; V gene: TRBV7-9; clone size: few; CDR3 DNA: TGTGCCAGCAGCGCCCAGGGCGACACTGAAGCTTTCTTT; CDR3 protein: CASSAQGDTEAFF
J gene: TRBJ2-1; D gene: TRBD1; V gene: TRBV7-8; clone size: NA; CDR3 DNA: TGTGCCAGCAGCCACCCCCAGGGGGCAGGAAATGAGCAGTTCTTC; CDR3 protein: CASSHPQGAGNEQFF
J gene: TRBJ1-1; D gene: NA; V gene: TRBV19; clone size: few; CDR3 DNA: TGTGCCAGTAGTCCTAGACGGGAGAACACTGAAGCTTTCTTT; CDR3 protein: CASSPRRENTEAFF
J gene: TRBJ1-4; D gene: NA; V gene: TRBV6-1; clone size: few; CDR3 DNA: TGTGCCAGCAGTGAAGCCACAGGGTATGAAAAACTGTTTTTT; CDR3 protein: CASSEATGYEKLFF
J gene: TRBJ2-5; D gene: NA; V gene: TRBV21-1; clone size: NA; CDR3 DNA: TGTGCCAGCAGCAAAAGGGAGCCCGAATTGGCCCAGTACTTC; CDR3 protein: CASSKREPELAQYF
J gene: TRBJ2-7; D gene: NA; V gene: TRBV9; clone size: NA; CDR3 DNA: TGTGCCAGCAGCGTAGCGGTGGGGACGAACTACGAGCAGTACTTC; CDR3 protein: CASSVAVGTNYEQYF
J gene: TRBJ2-7; D gene: NA; V gene: TRBV27; clone size: once; CDR3 DNA: TGTGCCAGCAGTTCCCTAGCCAAGGAGCTAAAAGGGCAGTACTTC; CDR3 protein: CASSSLAKELKGQYF
J gene: TRBJ2-5; D gene: NA; V gene: TRBV18; clone size: NA; CDR3 DNA: TGTGCCAGCTGGACCACCACGAGGGACGGGAGTGGGGAGACCCAGTACTTC; CDR3 protein: CASWTTTRDGSGETQYF
J gene: TRBJ2-1; D gene: NA; V gene: TRBV19; clone size: NA; CDR3 DNA: TGTGCCAGTACCTCTACCGGGTGGAATGAGCAGTTCTTC; CDR3 protein: CASTSTGWNEQFF
J gene: TRBJ2-6; D gene: NA; V gene: TRBV6-1; clone size: NA; CDR3 DNA: TGTGCCAGCAGGCACCAGGGTTCTGGGGCCAACGTCCTGACTTTC; CDR3 protein: CASRHQGSGANVLTF
J gene: TRBJ2-7; D gene: TRBD2; V gene: TRBV18; clone size: once; CDR3 DNA: TGTGCCAGCTCACCCCCCCTAGCGGGAGCCGACGAGCAGTACTTC; CDR3 protein: CASSPPLAGADEQYF
J gene: TRBJ1-2; D gene: TRBD1; V gene: TRBV16; clone size: once; CDR3 DNA: TGTGCCAGCAGCCACACGACAGGGGCGGTTACCAGCTATGGCTACACCTTC; CDR3 protein: CASSHTTGAVTSYGYTF
J gene: TRBJ2-7; D gene: TRBD2; V gene: TRBV6-1; clone size: NA; CDR3 DNA: TGTGCCAGCAGATTCGGGAAGAGCGGGGTATACGAGCAGTACTTC; CDR3 protein: CASRFGKSGVYEQYF
J gene: TRBJ2-3; D gene: NA; V gene: TRBV6-5; clone size: once; CDR3 DNA: TGTGCCAGGGGGACTGCGCCGGATACGCAGTATTTT; CDR3 protein: CARGTAPDTQYF
J gene: TRBJ1-1; D gene: NA; V gene: TRBV7-9; clone size: NA; CDR3 DNA: TGTGCCAGCAGCGGAACCGCGGGGCCTGAAGCTTTCTTT; CDR3 protein: CASSGTAGPEAFF
J gene: TRBJ1-2; D gene: NA; V gene: TRBV9; clone size: NA; CDR3 DNA: TGTGCCAGCAGCGTATCGAACTATGGCTACACCTTC; CDR3 protein: CASSVSNYGYTF
J gene: TRBJ2-1; D gene: TRBD2; V gene: TRBV6-6; clone size: few; CDR3 DNA: TGTGCCAGCAGAACCCCTAGCGGGAGGGGGGATGAGCAGTTCTTC; CDR3 protein: CASRTPSGRGDEQFF
J gene: TRBJ1-2; D gene: TRBD1; V gene: TRBV27; clone size: large; CDR3 DNA: TGTGCCAGCAGAAAGACAGGGGAAGGCTACACCTTC; CDR3 protein: CASRKTGEGYTF
J gene: TRBJ2-3; D gene: NA; V gene: TRBV4-1; clone size: few; CDR3 DNA: TGCGCCAGCAGCCAAGATTCGATATTAAGCACAGATACGCAGTATTTT; CDR3 protein: CASSQDSILSTDTQYF
J gene: TRBJ2-7; D gene: TRBD2; V gene: TRBV4-2; clone size: NA; CDR3 DNA: TGTGCCAGCAGCCACCAGACTAGCGGGAGGCAAAGCTCCTACGAGCAGTACTTC; CDR3 protein: CASSHQTSGRQSSYEQYF
J gene: TRBJ1-4; D gene: NA; V gene: TRBV6-5; clone size: NA; CDR3 DNA: TGTGCCAGCAGTTCCCGGGGGGGTTTGGAACTGTTTTTT; CDR3 protein: CASSSRGGLELFF
J gene: TRBJ2-7; D gene: TRBD1; V gene: TRBV7-9; clone size: few; CDR3 DNA: TGTGCCAGCAGCCCCCGGGACAGAACCTACGAGCAGTACTTC; CDR3 protein: CASSPRDRTYEQYF
J gene: TRBJ1-2; D gene: TRBD1; V gene: TRBV6-6; clone size: NA; CDR3 DNA: TGTGCCAGCATTGATGGGACAGGGATTATCTATGGCTACACCTTC; CDR3 protein: CASIDGTGIIYGYTF
J gene: TRBJ2-7; D gene: NA; V gene: TRBV5-1; clone size: NA; CDR3 DNA: TGCGCCAGCAGTTTATTTGGACAGACCGAGAGCTACGAGCAGTACTTC; CDR3 protein: CASSLFGQTESYEQYF
J gene: TRBJ2-4; D gene: TRBD1; V gene: TRBV28; clone size: once; CDR3 DNA: TGTGCCAGCAGTCCCCGACAGGGTGGGCCCAAAAACATTCAGTACTTC; CDR3 protein: CASSPRQGGPKNIQYF
J gene: TRBJ2-5; D gene: NA; V gene: TRBV5-1; clone size: few; CDR3 DNA: TGCGCCAGCAGCTTAAATGATCGTTCCGAGACCCAGTACTTC; CDR3 protein: CASSLNDRSETQYF
J gene: TRBJ2-1; D gene: NA; V gene: TRBV7-3; clone size: NA; CDR3 DNA: TGTGCCAGCAGCTTAGGGGTTAGCAATGAGCAGTTCTTC; CDR3 protein: CASSLGVSNEQFF
J gene: TRBJ2-1; D gene: TRBD2; V gene: TRBV7-9; clone size: NA; CDR3 DNA: TGTGCCAGCAGCTCCCATTTAGCGGGAGGGCTTTTTTACAATGAGCAGTTCTTC; CDR3 protein: CASSSHLAGGLFYNEQFF
J gene: TRBJ2-2; D gene: NA; V gene: TRBV27; clone size: NA; CDR3 DNA: TGTGCCAGCAGTCCCACGAGGCCCGGGGAGCTGTTTTTT; CDR3 protein: CASSPTRPGELFF
J gene: TRBJ2-4; D gene: TRBD1; V gene: TRBV18; clone size: few; CDR3 DNA: TGTGCCAGCTCAGTGACAGGGGAGGTTTATAAAAACATTCAGTACTTC; CDR3 protein: CASSVTGEVYKNIQYF